A selection of T cell receptor beta chains follows, all from one sample in a study of CD8+CD57+ T cells in acquired aplastic anemia. MiXCR, applied by TCRdb to the reads, yields one record per CDR3 protein. The table lists roughly 130,000 distinct CDR3 sequences, 40% to 60% of them singletons. The material sequenced was sorted CD4+, CD8+, or CD8+CD57+ T cells (not recorded which) from PBMCs. These receptors were taken from a human donor in good health, serving as a control. The CDR3 runs from the conserved cysteine through the conserved F or W. The order of the fields is J gene, CDR3 length, clone size, V gene, CDR3 protein. A row's size may be missing; if present it is once, few, many or a size class.

TRBJ1-3	16	few	TRBV7-2	CASRAPGHSSGNTIYF
TRBJ2-7	16	few	TRBV10-3	CAISDPTGSRPYEQYF
TRBJ1-2	12	NA	TRBV19	CASSITGVGYTF
TRBJ2-3	16	NA	TRBV15	CATSRGLAGLSDTQYF
TRBJ2-5	14	NA	TRBV19	CASSVVGLEETQYF
TRBJ1-2	14	few	TRBV10-2	CASMGHGQGTSYTF
TRBJ2-3	11	once	TRBV20-1	CSVSAADTQYF
TRBJ2-7	13	many	TRBV12-3/TRBV12-4	CASTPGGQYEQYF
TRBJ2-5	17	NA	TRBV25-1	CASSSLGLAGQQETQYF
TRBJ1-2	13	NA	TRBV7-2	CASSLPTQNGYTF